These 21 T cell receptor beta chains originate from one sample sequenced in a study of T-cell memory formation after mild COVID-19. One entry per CDR3 protein, called by TCRdb with MiXCR from the 5' RACE reads. The table has 100,000 or so distinct CDR3 sequences, around 10% seen once; the top ten hold about two fifths. The specimen sequenced was PBMCs or a T cell subset sorted from them (not recorded which). The receptors were gathered from a young man who had mild COVID-19 (a few samples of this study predate the infection). Cell type and time point are not known.

The chain recombines TRBV4-1 with TRBJ2-2; D ambiguous. This CDR3 is 14 amino acids long. Germline CDR1 and CDR2: MGHRA and YSYEKL. With 1 base removed from V and 7 bases from J, the gap between germline ends came to 10 bases. CDR3 amino acids: CASSQGPKGGELFF. The DNA for the CDR3 is TGCGCCAGCAGCCAAGGACCCAAGGGCGGGGAGCTGTTTTTT.

This clonotype was picked up a small number of times. The rearrangement links TRBV7-9 to TRBJ2-1, with D possibly matching TRBD2 (5 bases). Deletions cut 3 bases from V and 7 bases from J, with 13 bases between. This CDR3 is built from 14 residues. From germline, CDR1 is SEHNR and CDR2 FQNEAQ (reference sequence). The CDR3 spells CASSLEDGLNEQFF. In nucleotides, the CDR3 is TGTGCCAGCAGCTTGGAGGACGGGCTGAATGAGCAGTTCTTC.

The V gene is TRBV7-3, the J gene TRBJ2-3, with TRBD1 identical over 9 bases. V was pared by 6 bases and J by 3 bases, with 7 bases of the junction left unmatched. The CDR3 has 15 amino acids. Germline CDR1 SGHTA, CDR2 FQGTGA. CDR3 protein: CASSSTGGRTDTQYF. Here the CDR3 DNA reads TGTGCCAGCAGTTCGACAGGGGGTCGGACAGATACGCAGTATTTT.

The chain links TRBV12-3 or TRBV12-4 to TRBJ2-2; 9 nucleotides align to TRBD2. CDR3 length: 16 residues. The junction had 5 bases not matched to a gene; V was cut back by 6 bases and J by 0 bases. The CDR3 DNA sequence: TGTGCCAGCAGCCCCAGGACTAGCGCGAACACCGGGGAGCTGTTTTTT. Amino acids: CASSPRTSANTGELFF.

This clonotype has only a few counts. V and J are TRBV15 and TRBJ1-1; D not certain. Germline V gene lookup returns CDR1 LNHNV and CDR2 YYDKDF (reference sequence). V dropped 1 base and J dropped 1 base, with 19 bases sitting between them. The CDR3 is made up of 18 amino acids. This CDR3 reads CATSRGTVFGLGNTEAFF. CDR3 DNA sequence: TGTGCCACCAGCAGAGGTACAGTGTTCGGTTTGGGGAACACTGAAGCTTTCTTT.

The CDR3 DNA is TGTGCCAGCAGCCCCACAGAGAGCTCTGGAAACACCATATATTTT. Amino acids: CASSPTESSGNTIYF. This sequence joins TRBV7-6 and TRBJ1-3; D is ambiguous. Per germline, CDR1 SGHVS and CDR2 FNYEAQ. V lost 5 bases and J lost 0, with 11 bases in between. The CDR3 has 15 amino acids. The entire variable domain, with the rest obtained from reference TRBV7-6 and TRBJ1-3, is as follows: GAGVSQSPRYKVTKRGQDVALRCDPISGHVSLYWYRQALGQGPEFLTYFNYEAQQDKSGLPNDRFSAERPEGSISTLTIQRTEQRDSAMYRCASSPTESSGNTIYFGEGSWLTVV.

This chain links TRBV12-3 or TRBV12-4 with TRBJ1-5; D remains unclear. This CDR3 spans 18 amino acids. V was cut by 5 bases and J by 1 base, with 21 bases left in between. The CDR3 region is CASSPLPHWARSNQPQHF. The CDR3 DNA reads as TGTGCCAGCAGTCCCCTCCCCCACTGGGCCAGGAGCAATCAGCCCCAGCATTTT.

The gene calls are TRBV23-1 and TRBJ2-7, with TRBD1 identical over 9 bases. TRBV23-1 carries the ORF label, with uncertain function. The CDR3 covers 12 residues. Trimming took 8 bases from V and 5 from J; bases not matched to a gene: 4. The CDR3 is CASGTGSHEQYF. For the CDR3, the DNA is TGCGCCAGCGGGACAGGGAGCCACGAGCAGTACTTC.

This clonotype was counted a few times. The chain couples TRBV27 to TRBJ2-1; D remains unclear. Germline loops: CDR1 MNHEY, CDR2 SMNVEV (reference sequence). The CDR3 sequence is 11 residues long. Trimming shortened V by 7 bases and J by 2 bases, and 3 bases separated the two germline ends. CDR3 residues: CASITYNEQFF. The CDR3, as DNA: TGTGCCAGCATCACCTACAATGAGCAGTTCTTC.

As concerns this clonotype: This sequence may be a read error, since a much larger clone differs from it by one base. The chain links TRBV7-9 to TRBJ2-1; D unresolved. CDR1 is SEHNR, CDR2 FQNEAQ, per germline (reference sequence). The CDR3 contains 11 residues. CDR3 protein: CDSSSGNEQFF. In DNA form, the CDR3 reads TGTGACAGCAGCTCTGGGAATGAGCAGTTCTTC.

The J gene is TRBJ2-7, the V gene TRBV11-1; D possibly corresponds to TRBD2 (6 bases). CDR3 size: 14 residues. V lost 2 bases to trimming and J lost 0 bases, with 8 bases between them. Germline V lookup: CDR1 SGHAT, CDR2 FQDESV (reference sequence). The CDR3 DNA sequence: TGTGCCAGCAGCTTATTCGGGGGCTCCTACGAGCAGTACTTC. This sequence encodes CASSLFGGSYEQYF.

This clonotype was picked up a small number of times. The rearrangement joins TRBV7-9 to TRBJ2-2; D is unclear. V lost 1 base to trimming and J lost 0 bases, with 9 bases between them. This CDR3 contains 16 residues. CDR1 is SEHNR and CDR2 is FQNEAQ in the germline V gene (reference sequence). This CDR3 is CASSLGRAPNTGELFF. Written as DNA, the CDR3 is TGTGCCAGCAGCTTAGGAAGAGCCCCGAACACCGGGGAGCTGTTTTTT.

This clonotype showed up just a few times. The chain combines TRBV6-5 with TRBJ2-2; 8 bases fit TRBD1. Trimming cost V 3 bases and J 7 bases; bases outside gene matches: 10. CDR3 length: 16 amino acids. Germline V lookup: CDR1 MNHEY, CDR2 SVGAGI. CDR3 DNA: TGTGCCAGCAGTTATTCTGGGACAGGTCCAAACGGGGAGCTGTTTTTT. Encoded protein: CASSYSGTGPNGELFF.

This chain connects TRBV29-1 to TRBJ2-3, with D unresolved. This CDR3 comprises 13 residues. From germline, CDR1 is SQVTM and CDR2 ANQGSEA. V was trimmed by 3 bases and J by 1 base, leaving 8 bases between them. The CDR3, as DNA: TGCAGCGTTGAGCTACCACGCACAGATACGCAGTATTTT. Its translation: CSVELPRTDTQYF.

The V and J genes are TRBV29-1 and TRBJ2-1, with D tentatively TRBD2 (5 bases). Germline-derived CDR1 and CDR2 are SQVTM and ANQGSEA. V shed 1 base and J shed 4 bases, with 11 bases lying between them. This CDR3 has 14 residues. CDR3 in amino acids: CSVEAGLGYNEQFF. CDR3 DNA: TGCAGCGTTGAAGCGGGGTTGGGGTACAATGAGCAGTTCTTC.

The chain uses TRBV3-1 and TRBJ2-2, with D unclear. V lost 0 bases and J lost 6, with 20 bases in between. This CDR3 region has 18 residues. CDR1 LGHDT and CDR2 YNNKEL come from the germline V gene (reference sequence). The CDR3: CASSQDRTRGLVAGELFF. The CDR3 bases are TGTGCCAGCAGCCAAGACCGGACGCGAGGATTGGTAGCCGGGGAGCTGTTTTTT. Full variable domain (missing parts from reference TRBV3-1 and TRBJ2-2): DTAVSQTPKYLVTQMGNDKSIKCEQNLGHDTMYWYKQDSKKFLKIMFSYNNKELIINETVPNRFSPKSPDKAHLNLHINSLELGDSAVYFCASSQDRTRGLVAGELFFGEGSRLTVL.

This clonotype was seen only a few times. This chain joins TRBV12-3 or TRBV12-4 and TRBJ2-3; a weak D match, TRBD1 (6 bases). The CDR3 runs 15 residues. Trimming left V 6 bases short and J 3 bases short, with 16 bases between. Written as DNA, the CDR3 is TGTGCCAGCAGCCGCTTGGCAGGGGTTACAGATACGCAGTATTTT. It yields the protein CASSRLAGVTDTQYF.

The chain is built from TRBV27 and TRBJ2-1; D could derive from TRBD1 or TRBD2 (5 bases each). Trimming stripped 3 bases from V and 8 bases from J, with 20 bases between. This CDR3 has 16 residues. The germline gives CDR1 MNHEY, CDR2 SMNVEV (reference sequence). Written as DNA, the CDR3 is TGTGCCAGCAGTTTCCAGACGGGTCCACGGGGCTATGAGCAGTTCTTC. Its translation: CASSFQTGPRGYEQFF.

The sample holds many counts of this clonotype. The genes are TRBV7-9 and TRBJ2-3, with no clear D. The germline gives CDR1 SEHNR, CDR2 FQNEAQ (reference sequence). The length of the CDR3 is 12 residues. V lost 6 bases to trimming and J lost 5 bases, with 9 bases between them. This CDR3 is CASSPLEDTQYF. The CDR3 DNA sequence: TGTGCCAGCAGTCCCCTAGAAGATACGCAGTATTTT.

This clonotype has a handful of counts. The chain recombines TRBV2 with TRBJ1-2; D is unresolved. The CDR3 spans 15 residues. Germline V gives CDR1 SNHLY, CDR2 FYNNEI. The V and J ends lost 8 bases and 6 bases respectively, with 22 bases between them. The CDR3 is CASGSGRVTKDGYTF. CDR3 bases: TGTGCCAGCGGTAGTGGGAGGGTAACGAAAGATGGCTACACCTTC.

The table lists this clonotype with a few counts. The rearrangement joins TRBV4-3 to TRBJ1-6, with D uncertain. CDR1 and CDR2 from the germline V gene are LGHNA and YSLEER. This CDR3 is 15 amino acids long. V dropped 2 bases and J dropped 0 bases, with 5 bases sitting between them. The CDR3 nucleotides are TGCGCCAGCAGCCAATCGAGCTCCTATAATTCACCCCTCCACTTT. Translated: CASSQSSSYNSPLHF.